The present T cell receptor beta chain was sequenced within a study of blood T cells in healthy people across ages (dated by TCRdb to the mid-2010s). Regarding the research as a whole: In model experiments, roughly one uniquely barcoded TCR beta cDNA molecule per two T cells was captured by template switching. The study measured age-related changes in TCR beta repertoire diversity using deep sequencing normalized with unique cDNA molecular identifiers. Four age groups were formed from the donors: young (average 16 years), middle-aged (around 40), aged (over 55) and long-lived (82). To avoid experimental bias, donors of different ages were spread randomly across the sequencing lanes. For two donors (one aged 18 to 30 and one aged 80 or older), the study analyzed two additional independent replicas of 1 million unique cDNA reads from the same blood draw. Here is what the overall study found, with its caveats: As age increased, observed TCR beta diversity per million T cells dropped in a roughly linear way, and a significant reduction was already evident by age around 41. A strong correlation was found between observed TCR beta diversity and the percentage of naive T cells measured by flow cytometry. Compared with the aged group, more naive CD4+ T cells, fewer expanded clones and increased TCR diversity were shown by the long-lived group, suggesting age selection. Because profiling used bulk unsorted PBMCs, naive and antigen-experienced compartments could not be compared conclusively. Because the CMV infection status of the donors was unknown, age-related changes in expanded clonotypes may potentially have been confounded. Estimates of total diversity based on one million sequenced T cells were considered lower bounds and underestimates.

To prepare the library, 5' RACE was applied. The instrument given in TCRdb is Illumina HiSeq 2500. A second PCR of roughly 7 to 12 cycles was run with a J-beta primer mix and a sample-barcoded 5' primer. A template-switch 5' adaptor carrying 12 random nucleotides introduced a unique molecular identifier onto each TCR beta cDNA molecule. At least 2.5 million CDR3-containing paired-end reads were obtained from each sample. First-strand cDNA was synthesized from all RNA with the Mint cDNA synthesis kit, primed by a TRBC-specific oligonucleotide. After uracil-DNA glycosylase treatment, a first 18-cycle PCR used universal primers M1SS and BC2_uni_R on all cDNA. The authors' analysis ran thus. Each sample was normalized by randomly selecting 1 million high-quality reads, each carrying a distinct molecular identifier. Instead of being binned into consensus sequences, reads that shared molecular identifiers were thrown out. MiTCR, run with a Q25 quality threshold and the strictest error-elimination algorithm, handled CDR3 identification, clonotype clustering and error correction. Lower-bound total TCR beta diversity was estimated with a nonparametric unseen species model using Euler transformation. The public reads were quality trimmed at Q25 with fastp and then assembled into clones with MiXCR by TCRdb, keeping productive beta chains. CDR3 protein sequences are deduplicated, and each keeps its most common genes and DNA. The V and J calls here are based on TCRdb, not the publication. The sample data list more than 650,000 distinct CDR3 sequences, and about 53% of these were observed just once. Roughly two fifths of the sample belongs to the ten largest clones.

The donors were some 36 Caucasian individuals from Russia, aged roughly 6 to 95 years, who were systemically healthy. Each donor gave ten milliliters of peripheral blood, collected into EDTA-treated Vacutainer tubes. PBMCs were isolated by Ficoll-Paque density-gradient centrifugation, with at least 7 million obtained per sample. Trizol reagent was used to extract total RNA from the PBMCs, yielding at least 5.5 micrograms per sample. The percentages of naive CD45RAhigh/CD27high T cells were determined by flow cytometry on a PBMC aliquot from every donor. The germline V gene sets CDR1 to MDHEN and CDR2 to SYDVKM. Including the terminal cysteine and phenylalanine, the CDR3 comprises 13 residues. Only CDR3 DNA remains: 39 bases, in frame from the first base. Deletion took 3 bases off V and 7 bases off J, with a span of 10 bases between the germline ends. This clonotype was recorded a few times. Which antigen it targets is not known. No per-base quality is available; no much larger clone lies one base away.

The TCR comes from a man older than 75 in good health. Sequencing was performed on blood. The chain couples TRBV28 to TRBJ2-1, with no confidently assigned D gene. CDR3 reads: CASSFKAWNEQFF. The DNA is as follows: TGTGCCAGCAGTTTTAAAGCCTGGAATGAGCAGTTCTTC.